Listed here are 3 T cell receptor beta chains from one sample, sequenced in a study of T cells in Graves' hyperthyroidism and ophthalmopathy. TCR beta CDR3 regions were amplified from RNA transcripts. TCR CDR3 underwent first-round RT-PCR with the HTBI primer set. One entry per CDR3 protein results from TCRdb running MiXCR on the multiplex PCR reads. Of 300,000 or so distinct CDR3 sequences listed, 17% are singletons. Sequencing was carried out using blood. These receptors all come from a woman aged 55-70 years with Graves' ophthalmopathy.

This clonotype was seen only a few times. The V and J genes are TRBV4-3 and TRBJ2-7; tentative D call: TRBD1 (5 bases). Between the trimmed V and J ends, which lost 3 bases and 3 bases, there was a span of 18 bases. Germline assignment: CDR1 LGHNA and CDR2 YSLEER. The CDR3 covers 16 residues. The CDR3 DNA follows: TGCGCCAGCAGCCAGGATGGGGCTGGGCAAGGCTACGAGCAGTACTTC. Residues: CASSQDGAGQGYEQYF.

In this sample, this clonotype turned up many times. This chain uses TRBV20-1 with TRBJ2-5; D assignment may be TRBD1 or TRBD2 (6 bases each). The V end lost 3 bases, the J end lost 5 bases, and 22 bases lay between the germline ends. Germline V lookup: CDR1 DFQATT, CDR2 SNEGSKA (reference sequence). The length of the CDR3 is 16 residues. The CDR3 DNA reads TGCAGTGCTAGGATGTTGGGTAGGGGGGAATGGGAGACCCAGTACTTC. This translates into CSARMLGRGEWETQYF.

This clonotype was observed a handful of times. V usage is TRBV27 and J usage is TRBJ1-3; 7 nucleotides match TRBD1. Germline values: CDR1 MNHEY, CDR2 SMNVEV (reference sequence). V lost 6 bases, J lost 2 bases, and 4 bases stayed unmatched. The CDR3 consists of 14 residues. The CDR3 sequence: CASRRQGAGNTIYF. The CDR3 bases are TGTGCCAGCAGAAGACAGGGAGCTGGAAACACCATATATTTT.